The rows below give T cell receptor beta chains drawn from one sample of a study of OX40 agonist ivuxolimab in advanced cancers. Measured with immunoSEQ multiplex PCR; TCRdb has only the in-frame clones, and not every one. Here the sample spans about 100,000 clones, about 91% being singletons. The sample was CD4+ or CD8+ T cells sorted from blood, taken in a trial of the OX40 agonist ivuxolimab. The receptors come from an adult with an advanced solid tumor such as melanoma, head and neck, liver or kidney cancer. CDR3s include the opening cysteine and the closing phenylalanine or tryptophan. The D gene is left open where the match is weak. Clone size is given for some rows only: seen once, a few or many times, or a class if the clone is expanded.

TRBJ2-2	.	TRBV5-6	TRBD1	CASSAGQAMPGELFF
TRBJ2-1	.	TRBV7-3	TRBD2	CASSLAGAYNEQFF
TRBJ2-1	.	TRBV9	TRBD2	CASSASGRAYNEQFF
TRBJ2-5	.	TRBV7-9	TRBD2	CASSLVGSGRGETQYF
TRBJ1-5	.	TRBV19	.	CASSPLRPDSNQPQHF
TRBJ1-2	.	TRBV29-1	.	CSVGTYEANYGYTF
TRBJ1-2	.	TRBV7-9	.	CASSRIGAGPGRGYTF
TRBJ2-1	.	TRBV4-2	.	CASSPRVAASYNEQFF
TRBJ2-1	.	TRBV6-1	.	CASSPTKRRVNEQFF
TRBJ2-1	.	TRBV9	.	CASSVEGNDIQFF
TRBJ1-2	.	TRBV7-3	TRBD1	CASSLDRANYGYTF
TRBJ2-5	once	TRBV27	TRBD1	CASTSRTGDETQYF
TRBJ2-7	.	TRBV7-2	.	CASSLDPGTSYEQYF
TRBJ2-2	.	TRBV28	.	CASRLRLTGELFF
TRBJ1-4	.	TRBV5-1	.	CASSLGRQVGEKLFF
TRBJ2-7	.	TRBV5-4	.	CASTDRSKTYEQYF
TRBJ2-2	.	TRBV11-1	.	CAGQGDTGELFF